The 22 T cell receptor beta chains reported below all come from one sample, sequenced in a study of T cell responses to AZD1222 COVID-19 vaccine. Generated by immunoSEQ multiplex PCR, the TCRdb table keeps only in-frame clones and is missing some. The sample lists roughly 200,000 clones, roughly nine tenths occurring once. This specimen was peripheral blood, taken 28 days after the second AZD1222 dose. Every receptor here comes from an adult who received the AZD1222 COVID-19 vaccine.

This clone was detected a few times. The chain is built from TRBV7-2 and TRBJ1-4; D might be TRBD1 (5 bases). Germline CDR1 reads SGHTA; CDR2 reads FQGNSA. The CDR3 is 14 amino acids. Trimming removed 6 bases from V and 1 base from J, with 9 bases in between. DNA of the CDR3: TGTGCCAGCAGAGCGGGGGGAACTAATGAAAAACTGTTTTTT. Translated, it gives CASRAGGTNEKLFF.

The chain employs TRBV28 and TRBJ2-7, with D maybe TRBD2 (5 bases). CDR1 MDHEN and CDR2 SYDVKM come from the germline V gene. The CDR3 extends over 13 amino acids. The V gene lost 6 bases and the J gene lost 2 bases, with 11 bases spanning the gap. The CDR3 DNA follows: TGTGCCAGCAGCTTGGTCGGGGCCTACGAGCAGTACTTC. It codes for CASSLVGAYEQYF. Variable domain in full (rest from reference TRBV28 and TRBJ2-7): DVKVTQSSRYLVKRTGEKVFLECVQDMDHENMFWYRQDPGLGLRLIYFSYDVKMKEKGDIPEGYSVSREKKERFSLILESASTNQTSMYLCASSLVGAYEQYFGPGTRLTVT.

This chain links TRBV19 with TRBJ1-2; 7 nucleotides line up with TRBD1. This CDR3 contains 13 residues. CDR1 is LNHDA, CDR2 SQIVND, per germline (reference sequence). V lost 8 bases, J lost 5 bases, and 8 bases stayed unmatched. In DNA form, the CDR3 reads TGTGCCAGTCTGGGGACAGAACTATATGGCTACACCTTC. Its protein product is CASLGTELYGYTF. The whole variable domain, filled in from reference TRBV19 and TRBJ1-2, reads DGGITQSPKYLFRKEGQNVTLSCEQNLNHDAMYWYRQDPGQGLRLIYYSQIVNDFQKGDIAEGYSVSREKKESFPLTVTSAQKNPTAFYLCASLGTELYGYTFGSGTRLTVV.

The DNA of the CDR3 is TGTGCCAGCAGCTTAATTAGCGGTCACAATGAGCAGTTCTTC. This encodes CASSLISGHNEQFF. The gene calls are TRBV11-2 and TRBJ2-1, with D tentatively TRBD2 (6 bases). Germline V CDR1 and CDR2: SGHAT, FQNNGV. V lost 2 bases and J lost 5, with 10 bases in between. The CDR3 is 14 residues long.

The chain carries TRBV5-6 and TRBJ1-2; the match to TRBD1 covers 9 bases. CDR1 is SGHDT, CDR2 YYEEEE, per germline. CDR3 length: 16 residues. The V and J ends lost 1 base and 4 bases, in that order; junction bases with no gene match: 8. CDR3 nucleotide sequence: TGTGCCAGCAGCTTGAGGGGACAGGGACAGTTCTATGGCTACACCTTC. It yields the protein CASSLRGQGQFYGYTF.

On this clone: The identical CDR3 is also encoded by other nucleotide sequences in the sample. The chain links TRBV7-2 to TRBJ1-5; 9 nucleotides align to TRBD1. From germline, CDR1 is SGHTA and CDR2 FQGNSA. The CDR3 extends over 14 amino acids. V lost 4 bases to trimming and J lost 4 bases; unmatched junction nucleotides: 2. The CDR3 loop is CASSSTGGNQPQHF. The CDR3 DNA is TGTGCCAGCAGCTCGACAGGGGGAAATCAGCCCCAGCATTTT.

This chain links TRBV12-5 with TRBJ2-1; D may be TRBD1 (5 bases). CDR1 and CDR2 from the germline V gene are LGHNT and FRNRAP. This CDR3 spans 14 amino acids. The germline V and J ends were trimmed by 1 base and 4 bases, with 8 bases remaining between them. The CDR3 DNA is TGTGCTAGTGGTTTGGGACAGTCATACAATGAGCAGTTCTTC. Its translation is CASGLGQSYNEQFF.

The CDR3, as DNA: TGCGCCAGCAGCCAAGGCAGGGTTAGCTCTGGGGCCAACGTCCTGACTTTC. Its protein is CASSQGRVSSGANVLTF. The chain joins TRBV4-1 to TRBJ2-6; D possibly corresponds to TRBD1 (5 bases). V dropped 1 base and J dropped 0 bases, with 10 bases sitting between them. From germline, CDR1 is MGHRA and CDR2 YSYEKL. The CDR3 is 17 amino acids.

The rearrangement joins TRBV6-6 to TRBJ1-2; D ambiguous. V lost 3 bases to trimming and J lost 8 bases, with 13 bases between them. The CDR3 contains 13 residues. Germline V gene lookup returns CDR1 MNHNY and CDR2 SVGAGI (reference sequence). The CDR3 nucleotides are TGTGCCAGCAGTTATACGCCACCGGAAGGCTACACCTTC. Protein product: CASSYTPPEGYTF.

J is TRBJ1-4 and V is TRBV12-3 or TRBV12-4; D is ambiguous. V was cut by 3 bases and J by 7 bases, with 6 bases left in between. The CDR3 consists of 12 residues. The CDR3 DNA reads as TGTGCCAGCAGTTTCGACGGTGAAAAACTGTTTTTT. The encoded protein is CASSFDGEKLFF.

This chain links TRBV29-1 with TRBJ1-1; no firm D call. The CDR3 runs 10 residues. CDR1 and CDR2 (germline): SQVTM, ANQGSEA. The V end lost 4 bases, the J end lost 4 bases, and 4 bases lay between the germline ends. The CDR3 nucleotides are TGCAGCGTTGGGGTCACTGAAGCTTTCTTT. This translates into CSVGVTEAFF. The whole variable domain, remainder taken from reference TRBV29-1 and TRBJ1-1, is SAVISQKPSRDICQRGTSLTIQCQVDSQVTMMFWYRQQPGQSLTLIATANQGSEATYESGFVIDKFPISRPNLTFSTLTVSNMSPEDSSIYLCSVGVTEAFFGQGTRLTVV.

This chain uses TRBV6-5 with TRBJ2-5, with 7 bases matching TRBD1. Germline CDR1 MNHEY, CDR2 SVGAGI. There are 13 residues in the CDR3. V trimming: 6 bases; J trimming: 5 bases; junction bases outside the gene matches: 6. The CDR3 is CASSTGVGETQYF. In DNA, the CDR3 is TGTGCCAGCAGCACAGGGGTCGGGGAGACCCAGTACTTC.

The chain is built from TRBV19 and TRBJ2-3; 7 bases are a match to TRBD1. This CDR3 region has 17 residues. Germline assignment: CDR1 LNHDA and CDR2 SQIVND (reference sequence). Losses at the gene ends were 5 bases for V and 2 bases for J; bases not matched to a gene: 13. DNA of the CDR3: TGTGCCAGTAGTCCCAGACCGGGACAGATAAACACAGATACGCAGTATTTT. This encodes CASSPRPGQINTDTQYF.

The chain combines TRBV7-9 with TRBJ1-2; TRBD1 aligns across 8 bases. Germline CDR1 and CDR2: SEHNR and FQNEAQ (reference sequence). The CDR3 loop spans 12 amino acids. V lost 4 bases and J lost 10; bases outside the gene matches: 5. The CDR3 DNA follows: TGTGCCAGCAGCTCAGGACAGGGAAACTACACCTTC. The encoded protein is CASSSGQGNYTF.

The count of this clone is one. The chain is built from TRBV7-2 and TRBJ1-5, with D possibly TRBD1 on 6 matching bases. The CDR3 runs 14 residues. Looked up from germline, CDR1 is SGHTA and CDR2 is FQGNSA. The V end was cut by 1 base, the J end by 2 bases, with 6 bases between. CDR3 sequence: CASSLGQGNQPQHF. CDR3 nucleotides: TGTGCCAGCAGCTTAGGACAGGGCAATCAGCCCCAGCATTTT. Together with reference TRBV7-2 and TRBJ1-5, the CDR3 gives the full variable domain: GAGVSQSPSNKVTEKGKDVELRCDPISGHTALYWYRQSLGQGLEFLIYFQGNSAPDKSGLPSDRFSAERTGGSVSTLTIQRTQQEDSAVYLCASSLGQGNQPQHFGDGTRLSIL.

The V call is TRBV12-3 or TRBV12-4, the J call TRBJ2-7, with a weak D call TRBD1 (5 bases). Trimming removed 6 bases at V and 7 bases at J, with 13 bases between. The CDR3 is 12 residues long. The CDR3 nucleotides are TGTGCCAGCAGCAGGCAGGGTGCGGAGCAGTACTTC. Its protein is CASSRQGAEQYF.

The chain joins TRBV3-1 (or the pseudogene TRBV3-2) to TRBJ1-2; D gene unclear. Trimming took 2 bases from V and 7 from J, leaving 17 bases between them. The CDR3 loop spans 15 amino acids. CDR1 LGHDT and CDR2 YNNKEL come from the germline V gene (reference sequence). The CDR3 nucleotides are TGTGCCAGCAGCCAATCGACGAGTACCCCGGGTGGCTACACCTTC. Its translation: CASSQSTSTPGGYTF.

CDR3 loop: CASSPFGLYNSPLHF. The CDR3 DNA is TGTGCCAGCAGCCCGTTCGGGCTGTATAATTCACCCCTCCACTTT. The chain employs TRBV28 and TRBJ1-6; D is unclear. This CDR3 spans 15 amino acids. V was trimmed by 6 bases and J by 4 bases, leaving 13 bases between them. The germline gives CDR1 MDHEN, CDR2 SYDVKM. The full variable domain, with the rest looked up from reference TRBV28 and TRBJ1-6, is DVKVTQSSRYLVKRTGEKVFLECVQDMDHENMFWYRQDPGLGLRLIYFSYDVKMKEKGDIPEGYSVSREKKERFSLILESASTNQTSMYLCASSPFGLYNSPLHFGNGTRLTVT.

The chain joins TRBV11-2 to TRBJ1-1; D gene unclear. The CDR3 has 16 residues. Germline V gene lookup returns CDR1 SGHAT and CDR2 FQNNGV. V lost 8 bases, J lost 0 bases, and 19 bases lay in between. The CDR3 loop reads CASGPTRVGMNTEAFF. CDR3 DNA: TGTGCCAGCGGACCGACAAGGGTCGGCATGAACACTGAAGCTTTCTTT.

V usage is TRBV5-8 and J usage is TRBJ2-7; D gene unclear. The CDR3 covers 17 residues. Trimming left V 3 bases short and J 0 bases short, with 19 bases between. Germline assignment: CDR1 SGHTS and CDR2 YDEGEE. The CDR3 nucleotides read TGTGCCAGCAGCTCTAGACCGCGGATTTTGAGCTCCTACGAGCAGTACTTC. It yields the protein CASSSRPRILSSYEQYF.

The chain employs TRBV6-5 and TRBJ2-2; either TRBD1 or TRBD2 may fit D (5 bases each). The CDR3 consists of 16 residues. The V and J ends lost 0 bases and 6 bases respectively, with 14 bases between them. Germline CDR1 MNHEY, CDR2 SVGAGI. As DNA, the CDR3 is TGTGCCAGCAGTTACTCATTACGAGGGGATGCCGGGGAGCTGTTTTTT. It encodes CASSYSLRGDAGELFF.

The chain uses TRBV7-3 and TRBJ2-1; 11 bases agree with TRBD2. Germline CDR1 and CDR2: SGHTA and FQGTGA. J gave up 5 bases and V 4 bases, and 7 bases lay outside the gene matches. The CDR3 is made up of 16 amino acids. The CDR3 loop is CASSSVGLAAHNEQFF. The DNA for the CDR3 is TGTGCCAGCAGCTCCGTGGGACTAGCGGCCCACAATGAGCAGTTCTTC.